This T cell receptor (beta chain) was profiled in a study of T cells in Graves' hyperthyroidism and ophthalmopathy. This clonotype was seen at least ten times. Antigen specificity is unknown. Trimming stripped 5 bases from V and 7 bases from J, with 12 bases between. CDR1 is MNHNS and CDR2 is SASEGT in the germline V gene. This CDR3 comprises 12 residues. What was amplified from RNA transcripts were TCR beta CDR3 regions. The primer set for the first-round RT-PCR of the TCR CDR3 was HTBI. MiXCR, run by TCRdb on the multiplex PCR reads, gives a single entry per CDR3 protein. The sample shows about 320,000 distinct CDR3 sequences, roughly 15% of them seen only once. Whole-study findings and limits: Most clonotypes expanded in the thyroid (above 0.001) were also present in blood.

This sequence originates from a man under 40 with Graves' hyperthyroidism. Sequenced material: blood. The J gene is TRBJ2-7, the V gene TRBV6-1, with D uncertain. The DNA for the CDR3 is TGTGCCAGCAGTCGACCCTCGGGTGAGCAGTACTTC. Its protein product is CASSRPSGEQYF.